Listed here are 10 T cell receptor beta chains from one sample, sequenced in a study of blood T cell repertoires in COVID-19. TCRdb keeps only in-frame clones here, not all; method: immunoSEQ multiplex PCR. The sample gives around 120,000 clones, 60% to 85% of which show up once; roughly 2.1% is in the top ten. Sequences were obtained from peripheral blood. Receptors were obtained from an older man with acute or convalescent COVID-19.

A single count supports this clone. The chain uses TRBV4-1 and TRBJ2-1; D unclear. Germline V lookup: CDR1 MGHRA, CDR2 YSYEKL. V was pared by 1 base and J by 0 bases, with 7 bases between. This CDR3 region has 15 residues. The CDR3 sequence is CASSQAQSSYNEQFF. CDR3 nucleotides: TGCGCCAGCAGCCAAGCACAGAGCTCCTACAATGAGCAGTTCTTC.

This chain links TRBV2 with TRBJ2-5; D gene unclear. Germline CDR1 is SNHLY and CDR2 is FYNNEI. The CDR3 length is 13 residues. V lost 6 bases to trimming and J lost 1 base, with 9 bases between them. CDR3 protein: CASSEQTQETQYF. The CDR3 nucleotides read TGTGCCAGCAGCGAGCAAACCCAAGAGACCCAGTACTTC.

The J gene is TRBJ2-3, the V gene TRBV9, with D hard to call. From germline, CDR1 is SGDLS and CDR2 YYNGEE. The CDR3 is 15 amino acids. V gave up 0 bases and J gave up 0 bases, with 8 bases separating them. In nucleotides, the CDR3 is TGTGCCAGCAGCGTAGGTGGCTGGAGCACAGATACGCAGTATTTT. Translated: CASSVGGWSTDTQYF.

This clone has just one count. The rearrangement joins TRBV4-1 to TRBJ1-6; TRBD1 matches at 9 bases. Trimming took 4 bases from V and 7 from J; bases not matched to a gene: 8. The CDR3 loop spans 16 amino acids. The V gene's germline CDR1 is MGHRA and CDR2 YSYEKL. In DNA form, the CDR3 reads TGCGCCAGCAGCCTTACCCCGGGACAGGGAAATTCACCCCTCCACTTT. Translation gives CASSLTPGQGNSPLHF.

Here the CDR3 DNA reads TGTGCCAGCAGCCTCGACAAGCGGACCTACAATGAGCAGTTCTTC. Translating it yields CASSLDKRTYNEQFF. The chain has TRBV5-4 and TRBJ2-1; D is possibly TRBD2 (5 bases). Germline assignment: CDR1 SGHNT and CDR2 YYREEE (reference sequence). The CDR3 contains 15 residues. The germline V and J ends were trimmed by 4 bases and 2 bases, with 13 bases remaining between them.

The rearrangement links TRBV4-1 to TRBJ1-6, with D unclear. The length of the CDR3 is 15 residues. V gave up 0 bases and J gave up 0 bases, with 3 bases separating them. The germline CDR1 and CDR2 sequences are MGHRA and YSYEKL. CDR3 bases: TGCGCCAGCAGCCAAGACATCTCCTATAATTCACCCCTCCACTTT. The encoded protein is CASSQDISYNSPLHF.

This clone was recorded only once. The chain uses TRBV9 and TRBJ1-1; 7 nucleotides line up with TRBD1. The CDR3 length is 12 residues. Germline loops: CDR1 SGDLS, CDR2 YYNGEE. V was clipped by 5 bases and J by 7 bases; unmatched bases: 5. CDR3 DNA sequence: TGTGCCAGCAGTCGACAGGGACTTGAAGCTTTCTTT. It encodes CASSRQGLEAFF. The full variable domain, with the rest looked up from reference TRBV9 and TRBJ1-1, is DSGVTQTPKHLITATGQRVTLRCSPRSGDLSVYWYQQSLDQGLQFLIQYYNGEERAKGNILERFSAQQFPDLHSELNLSSLELGDSALYFCASSRQGLEAFFGQGTRLTVV.

This clone was seen a few times. The V call is TRBV25-1, the J call TRBJ1-6, with D possibly matching TRBD1 (5 bases). Trimming removed 1 base from V and 7 bases from J, with 11 bases in between. The CDR3 is 15 residues long. The germline CDR1 and CDR2 sequences are MGHDK and SYGVNS. CDR3 protein: CASSESDSPNSPLHF. CDR3 coding DNA: TGTGCCAGCAGTGAATCTGACAGCCCAAATTCACCCCTCCACTTT.

The chain recombines TRBV7-8 with TRBJ2-7; the D gene is possibly TRBD1 (6 bases). Trimming took 3 bases from V and 7 from J, leaving 13 bases between them. This CDR3 has 13 residues. Germline-derived CDR1 and CDR2 are SGHVS and FQNEAQ. The CDR3 DNA reads TGTGCCAGCAGCTTGGGGGTTCAGGGGGAGCAGTACTTC. Translated: CASSLGVQGEQYF.

V and J are TRBV4-3 and TRBJ2-3; TRBD2 might be the D (6 bases). Germline lookup yields CDR1 LGHNA and CDR2 YSLEER. Trimming removed 1 base from V and 0 bases from J, with 17 bases in between. This CDR3 is built from 18 residues. For the CDR3, the DNA is TGCGCCAGCAGCCAAGGCTTTATTAGCGGCTCTAGCACAGATACGCAGTATTTT. Protein product: CASSQGFISGSSTDTQYF.